These 32 T cell receptor beta chains were all obtained from the same sample, sequenced in a study of cytomegalovirus exposure and HLA in healthy donors. With 60 Vbeta and 13 Jbeta primers, the PCR was carried out. Sequencing was performed with immunoSEQ multiplex PCR; in TCRdb, only in-frame clones are kept and a portion is missing. Among some 150,000 clones listed, approximately 81% were seen once. Input material: PBMCs. The source of these receptors is a woman in her 40s in good health and CMV-seropositive.

CDR3 DNA: TGTGCTAGTGGTTTGCTAGACAATGAGCAGTTCTTC. It specifies CASGLLDNEQFF. The genes are TRBV12-5 and TRBJ2-1; no clear D. There are 12 residues in the CDR3. The germline gives CDR1 LGHNT, CDR2 FRNRAP. With 2 bases removed from V and 5 bases from J, the gap between germline ends came to 4 bases.

V and J are TRBV28 and TRBJ2-7; 11 nucleotides match TRBD2. Germline assignment: CDR1 MDHEN and CDR2 SYDVKM. The V and J ends lost 5 bases and 7 bases, in that order; junction bases with no gene match: 10. The CDR3 is 15 amino acids. In nucleotides, the CDR3 is TGTGCCAGCAGTCTCGGACTAGCGGGTGCCGGGGAGCAGTACTTC. It is translated as CASSLGLAGAGEQYF.

The chain employs TRBV5-8 and TRBJ2-7; a possible D gene is TRBD1 (5 bases). The germline V gene encodes CDR1 SGHTS and CDR2 YDEGEE. This CDR3 spans 14 amino acids. Trimming removed 0 bases from V and 2 bases from J, with 9 bases in between. CDR3 region: CASSLAQGPYEQYF. CDR3 bases: TGTGCCAGCAGCTTGGCGCAGGGCCCCTACGAGCAGTACTTC.

The J gene is TRBJ2-2, the V gene TRBV27; perhaps TRBD2 as D (5 bases). V lost 2 bases to trimming and J lost 6 bases, with 16 bases between them. Germline assignment: CDR1 MNHEY and CDR2 SMNVEV (reference sequence). There are 16 residues in the CDR3. For the CDR3, the DNA is TGTGCCAGCAGTTTAAGGTGGTCCGGGGTCGCCGGGGAGCTGTTTTTT. Translation: CASSLRWSGVAGELFF.

The V and J genes are TRBV5-6 and TRBJ2-7, with TRBD2 matching 7 bases. Germline-derived CDR1 and CDR2 are SGHDT and YYEEEE. After removal of 4 bases from V and 4 bases from J, the junction contained 5 bases not matched to a gene. CDR3 size: 13 residues. The CDR3, as DNA: TGTGCCAGCAGCCAGGGCGGGGGATACGAGCAGTACTTC. Translation gives CASSQGGGYEQYF.

The rearrangement joins TRBV7-2 to TRBJ1-5; 11 bases map to TRBD1. The CDR3 has 17 amino acids. CDR1 is SGHTA and CDR2 is FQGNSA in the germline V gene. V shed 2 bases and J 7 bases; nucleotides not matched to a gene: 10. CDR3 in DNA: TGTGCCAGCAGCTTACTCGGACAGGGGGCGAAGAGGCAGCCCCAGCATTTT. As protein: CASSLLGQGAKRQPQHF.

The chain recombines TRBV9 with TRBJ1-2, with 9 bases fitting TRBD1. Trimming at V came to 4 bases and at J to 8 bases, leaving 12 bases not matched to a gene. In germline, CDR1 is SGDLS, CDR2 YYNGEE. The length of the CDR3 is 15 residues. The CDR3 region is CASSQAGQGSPGYTF. The DNA of the CDR3 is TGTGCCAGCAGCCAGGCGGGACAGGGCTCCCCAGGCTACACCTTC.

V usage is TRBV6-1 and J usage is TRBJ2-7; maybe TRBD2 (6 bases). Germline CDR1 reads MNHNS; CDR2 reads SASEGT. The CDR3 is made up of 17 amino acids. V gave up 4 bases and J gave up 0 bases, with 19 bases separating them. CDR3 sequence: CASSVRVAGSNSYEQYF. The CDR3 region has the DNA TGTGCCAGCAGTGTCAGGGTGGCCGGGAGTAACTCCTACGAGCAGTACTTC.

CDR3: CASRSLAGVSPEQYF. The CDR3 DNA sequence: TGTGCCAGCAGGTCACTAGCGGGAGTTTCTCCCGAGCAGTACTTC. The chain is built from TRBV28 and TRBJ2-7; 11 bases map to TRBD2. The CDR3 totals 15 residues. The V and J ends lost 6 bases and 6 bases, in that order; junction bases with no gene match: 10. Per germline, CDR1 MDHEN and CDR2 SYDVKM.

The rearrangement uses TRBV30 and TRBJ2-1; TRBD1 matches 10 bases. CDR1 is GTSNPN and CDR2 is SVGIG in the germline V gene (reference sequence). V gave up 5 bases and J gave up 7 bases; unmatched junction bases: 8. This CDR3 comprises 14 residues. In DNA form, the CDR3 reads TGTGCCTGGCAGACAGGGGGCCCCCTTAATGAGCAGTTCTTC. It encodes CAWQTGGPLNEQFF.

This clone was seen only once. V is TRBV6-1 and J is TRBJ2-7; 7 positions agree with TRBD1. V lost 0 bases, J lost 3 bases, and 14 bases stayed unmatched. The CDR3 is 18 amino acids. The germline V gene has CDR1 MNHNS and CDR2 SASEGT. CDR3 in DNA: TGTGCCAGCAGTGAAGCCCCCCCTGCCGGGACAGCAATCTACGAGCAGTACTTC. Its translation is CASSEAPPAGTAIYEQYF.

The chain combines TRBV28 with TRBJ2-1, with D perhaps TRBD1 (6 bases). The CDR3 is 16 residues long. Trimming took off 5 bases at V and 1 base at J, with 15 bases between the two ends. CDR1 is MDHEN and CDR2 is SYDVKM in the germline V gene. The CDR3 reads CASSPPGAVSYNEQFF. The DNA for the CDR3 is TGTGCCAGCAGTCCCCCAGGGGCGGTATCCTACAATGAGCAGTTCTTC.

J is TRBJ1-5 and V is TRBV19; D gene unclear. The V gene lost 3 bases and the J gene lost 6 bases, with 15 bases spanning the gap. Germline-derived CDR1 and CDR2 are LNHDA and SQIVND (reference sequence). The CDR3 totals 15 residues. The CDR3 nucleotides read TGTGCCAGTAGTATTAATACCGGGGAGCTTCAGCCCCAGCATTTT. Translating it yields CASSINTGELQPQHF.

CDR3 sequence: CASSFVAGDVDTQYF. In nucleotides, the CDR3 is TGTGCCAGCAGCTTTGTAGCGGGAGATGTGGATACGCAGTATTTT. The rearrangement joins TRBV7-3 to TRBJ2-3; 9 nucleotides align to TRBD2. Germline-derived CDR1 and CDR2 are SGHTA and FQGTGA. Losses at the gene ends were 3 bases for V and 6 bases for J; bases not matched to a gene: 7. This CDR3 spans 15 amino acids.

This clone was picked up one time. J is TRBJ2-5 and V is TRBV6-6, with TRBD1 identical over 7 bases. The J call is doubtful: the DNA matches TRBJ2-7 better. Germline CDR1 MNHNY, CDR2 SVGAGI (reference sequence). This CDR3 is 15 amino acids long. The DNA of the CDR3 is TGTGCCAGCAGTTCCATCCGGGACAGAGATTACGAGCAGTACTTC. Amino acid sequence: CASSSIRDRDYEQYF.

The chain joins TRBV6-1 to TRBJ2-1; TRBD2 agrees at 9 bases. The CDR3 consists of 19 residues. J lost 4 bases, V lost 1 base, and 14 bases had no gene match. Per germline, CDR1 MNHNS and CDR2 SASEGT. The CDR3 DNA follows: TGTGCCAGCAGTGAAGAGTTGAGGCTAGCGGGAACTTTTTACAATGAGCAGTTCTTC. This sequence encodes CASSEELRLAGTFYNEQFF.

The chain combines TRBV23-1 with TRBJ1-5; possible D gene TRBD1, 5 bases. TRBV23-1 is an ORF, with its function uncertain. This CDR3 region has 15 residues. V lost 7 bases and J 2 bases, leaving 15 bases between the germline ends. CDR3: CASTPRRGCNQPQHF. The CDR3 bases are TGCGCCAGCACTCCGCGGAGGGGTTGCAATCAGCCCCAGCATTTT.

This chain links TRBV6-5 with TRBJ2-7, with 7 bases fitting TRBD1. The CDR3 spans 13 residues. Looked up from germline, CDR1 is MNHEY and CDR2 is SVGAGI. V gave up 2 bases and J gave up 7 bases; unmatched junction bases: 5. DNA for the CDR3: TGTGCCAGCAGTTACCCCGGGACAGAAGAGCAGTACTTC. Translation: CASSYPGTEEQYF.

The V gene is TRBV4-1, the J gene TRBJ2-3; 10 bases are shared with TRBD2. The germline CDR1 and CDR2 sequences are MGHRA and YSYEKL. Trimming took 4 bases from V and 2 from J; bases not matched to a gene: 6. The length of the CDR3 is 16 residues. The CDR3 reads CASSPRAGGPTDTQYF. The CDR3 region has the DNA TGCGCCAGCAGCCCCCGAGCGGGGGGGCCCACAGATACGCAGTATTTT.

The chain combines TRBV5-8 with TRBJ2-4; TRBD2 might be the D (5 bases). The CDR3 covers 16 residues. Germline-derived CDR1 and CDR2 are SGHTS and YDEGEE. The ends were cut back, 3 bases at V and 1 base at J, with 14 bases in the middle. CDR3 in amino acids: CASSSADFVAKNIQYF. In nucleotides, the CDR3 is TGTGCCAGCAGCTCCGCGGACTTTGTCGCCAAAAACATTCAGTACTTC.

This clone was seen once. The chain couples TRBV9 to TRBJ2-5; 7 bases match TRBD2. CDR3 length equals 14 residues. J was trimmed by 4 bases and V by 4 bases; bases with no gene match: 7. The germline gives CDR1 SGDLS, CDR2 YYNGEE. The CDR3 region is CASSRLSGIETQYF. The DNA of the CDR3 is TGTGCCAGCAGCCGCCTCAGCGGGATAGAGACCCAGTACTTC.

The V and J genes are TRBV27 and TRBJ2-1, with 9 bases aligning to TRBD1. V dropped 4 bases and J dropped 6; count of bases not matched to a gene: 7. In germline, CDR1 is MNHEY, CDR2 SMNVEV (reference sequence). The CDR3 extends over 15 amino acids. The CDR3 here is CASSSRDRDINEQFF. The CDR3 nucleotides read TGTGCCAGCAGTTCCCGGGACAGGGACATCAATGAGCAGTTCTTC.

This clone is a singleton in its sample. The V and J genes are TRBV18 and TRBJ1-5; no definite D call. The V end lost 5 bases, the J end lost 5 bases, and 13 bases lay between the germline ends. Germline V gives CDR1 KGHSH, CDR2 LQKENI. The CDR3 sequence is 14 residues long. The CDR3 loop is CASSNMAEDQPQHF. CDR3 nucleotides: TGTGCCAGCTCAAATATGGCGGAAGATCAGCCCCAGCATTTT.

The rearrangement joins TRBV9 to TRBJ2-5, with TRBD1 identical over 8 bases. The trim removed 0 bases at V and 4 bases at J, leaving 5 bases unmatched. The germline gives CDR1 SGDLS, CDR2 YYNGEE. The CDR3 consists of 15 residues. The CDR3 protein is CASSVGAGGTETQYF. The CDR3 region has the DNA TGTGCCAGCAGCGTAGGGGCAGGGGGCACAGAGACCCAGTACTTC. The full variable domain, its missing parts supplied by reference TRBV9 and TRBJ2-5, is DSGVTQTPKHLITATGQRVTLRCSPRSGDLSVYWYQQSLDQGLQFLIQYYNGEERAKGNILERFSAQQFPDLHSELNLSSLELGDSALYFCASSVGAGGTETQYFGPGTRLLVL.

The chain couples TRBV7-9 to TRBJ1-1; D unclear. The V end was cut by 7 bases, the J end by 4 bases, with 19 bases between. Germline V gene data show CDR1 as SEHNR and CDR2 as FQNEAQ (reference sequence). This CDR3 is 15 amino acids long. CDR3 sequence reads: CASTSLMAGGTEAFF. The CDR3 nucleotides are TGTGCCAGCACCAGTTTGATGGCGGGAGGCACTGAAGCTTTCTTT.

This clone showed up just a few times. The chain combines TRBV7-8 with TRBJ2-7, with TRBD2 identical over 13 bases. This CDR3 has 15 residues. V shed 9 bases and J 4 bases; nucleotides not matched to a gene: 9. Germline V gene data show CDR1 as SGHVS and CDR2 as FQNEAQ. As DNA, the CDR3 is TGTGCCAGTGGGGGGGGGACTAGCGGGGCTTACGAGCAGTACTTC. Protein product: CASGGGTSGAYEQYF. Full variable domain (missing parts from reference TRBV7-8 and TRBJ2-7): GAGVSQSPRYKVAKRGQDVALRCDPISGHVSLFWYQQALGQGPEFLTYFQNEAQLDKSGLPSDRFFAERPEGSVSTLKIQRTQQEDSAVYLCASGGGTSGAYEQYFGPGTRLTVT.

The chain has TRBV10-3 and TRBJ1-1; 8 bases align to TRBD1. The CDR3 totals 15 residues. Per germline, CDR1 ENHRY and CDR2 SYGVKD. The J segment lost 4 bases and the V segment lost 2 bases, leaving 6 bases of the junction unmatched. For the CDR3, the DNA is TGTGCCATCAGTGAGCCGACAGGGGTGGGCACTGAAGCTTTCTTT. It encodes CAISEPTGVGTEAFF.

CDR3 DNA: TGCGCCAGCAGCCCAGGACAGCCGAAGGAAAAACTGTTTTTT. Translation: CASSPGQPKEKLFF. The V gene is TRBV5-1, the J gene TRBJ1-4, with D possibly being TRBD1 (6 bases). Deletions cut 4 bases from V and 8 bases from J, with 15 bases between. This CDR3 has 14 residues. The germline gives CDR1 SGHRS, CDR2 YFSETQ.

The V gene is TRBV4-3, the J gene TRBJ2-7, with 9 bases aligning to TRBD1. The trim removed 4 bases at V and 0 bases at J, leaving 4 bases unmatched. The CDR3 contains 15 residues. Germline CDR1 LGHNA, CDR2 YSLEER. The CDR3 region has the DNA TGCGCCAGCAGCCTAACGACAGGGGGCTCCTACGAGCAGTACTTC. Translating it yields CASSLTTGGSYEQYF.

This chain uses TRBV7-9 with TRBJ2-5, with a possible D match to TRBD1 (6 bases). The J call may be wrong; the DNA end is better matched by TRBJ2-7. Germline V gene lookup returns CDR1 SEHNR and CDR2 FQNEAQ (reference sequence). The CDR3 covers 16 residues. The CDR3 DNA is TGTGCCAGCAGCCCAGGTGTGGACAGAGGAACCCACGAGCAGTACTTC. Protein product: CASSPGVDRGTHEQYF.

This rearrangement joins TRBV30 to TRBJ2-7; D is perhaps TRBD1 (6 bases). Germline assignment: CDR1 GTSNPN and CDR2 SVGIG (reference sequence). The V end was cut by 0 bases, the J end by 9 bases, with 18 bases between. This CDR3 has 14 amino acids. CDR3 residues: CAWSVGRGLIPQYF. CDR3 in DNA: TGTGCCTGGAGTGTTGGCAGGGGTTTAATTCCGCAGTACTTC.

This clone was picked up a small number of times. The gene calls are TRBV19 and TRBJ2-7; D not resolved. V lost 3 bases, J lost 3 bases, and 9 bases lay in between. Germline CDR1 LNHDA, CDR2 SQIVND (reference sequence). The CDR3 has 13 residues. CDR3 protein: CASSIGEIYEQYF. As DNA, the CDR3 is TGTGCCAGTAGTATTGGAGAGATCTACGAGCAGTACTTC.